This T cell receptor (beta chain) derives from a study of blood T cells in healthy people across ages (dated by TCRdb to the mid-2010s). Background on the whole study: Template switching captured roughly one uniquely barcoded TCR beta cDNA molecule per two T cells in model experiments. Using deep sequencing normalized with unique cDNA molecular identifiers, the study measured how TCR beta repertoire diversity changes with age. The donors were split into four age groups: young (average roughly 15 years), middle-aged (roughly 39), aged (roughly 65) and long-lived (approximately 80). Donors of different ages were randomly distributed across sequencing lanes to avoid experimental bias. For two donors (one aged 18 to 30 and one aged 80 or older), the study analyzed two additional independent replicas of 1 million unique cDNA reads from the same blood draw. Here is what the overall study found, with its caveats: Observed TCR beta diversity per million T cells fell roughly linearly with age, and a significant reduction was already apparent by age around 40. Estimates of total diversity based on one million sequenced T cells were considered lower bounds and underestimates. Conclusive comparison of naive and antigen-experienced compartments was prevented by the profiling of bulk unsorted PBMCs. There was a strong correlation between observed TCR beta diversity and the percentage of naive T cells measured by flow cytometry. Compared with the aged group, the long-lived group had more naive CD4+ T cells, fewer expanded clones and increased TCR diversity, suggesting age selection. Because the CMV infection status of the donors was unknown, age-related changes in expanded clonotypes may potentially have been confounded.

V and J are truncated by 4 bases and 3 bases respectively, leaving an intervening sequence of 11 bases. The CDR3, from cysteine to phenylalanine, totals 13 residues. The CDR3 DNA has 39 bases and is translated from base 1. For CDR1 and CDR2, the germline V gene lists SGHRS and YFSETQ. Library construction relied on 5' RACE. TCRdb names Illumina HiSeq 2500 as the instrument used. A second PCR of about 7 to 12 cycles was run with a J-beta primer mix and a sample-barcoded 5' primer. A unique molecular identifier was introduced onto each TCR beta cDNA molecule by a template-switch 5' adaptor carrying 12 random nucleotides. Each sample yielded at least 3 million CDR3-containing paired-end reads. The Mint cDNA synthesis kit, primed by a TRBC-specific oligonucleotide, was used to synthesize first-strand cDNA from all RNA. Following uracil-DNA glycosylase treatment, all cDNA underwent a first 18-cycle PCR with the universal primers M1SS and BC2_uni_R. In the paper's pipeline: For normalization, 1 million high-quality reads were randomly selected from each sample, with every read carrying a distinct molecular identifier. Reads with shared molecular identifiers were discarded instead of being binned into consensus sequences. CDR3 identification, clonotype clustering and error correction used MiTCR with a Q25 quality threshold and the strictest error-elimination algorithm. A nonparametric unseen species model using Euler transformation provided a lower-bound estimate of total TCR beta diversity. In-frame beta chains were kept once TCRdb had trimmed the public reads at Q25 with fastp and called clones with MiXCR. Entries are consolidated by CDR3 protein sequence, retaining the most common genes and DNA. None of the V and J calls come from the authors' own analysis; TCRdb made them. The sample records about 1.6 million distinct CDR3 sequences, about 32% of which are singletons. About 11% of the sample rests with the top ten.

This clonotype appeared many times. Its antigen has not been determined. Per-base quality was not reported, and no clone a single base away is much larger than it. The roughly 42 donors, aged 6 to 90 years, were systemically healthy Caucasian individuals from Russia. Each donor gave approximately 9.3 milliliters of peripheral blood, collected into EDTA-treated Vacutainer tubes. Ficoll-Paque density-gradient centrifugation was used to isolate PBMCs, with at least 7 million obtained per sample. Total RNA, at least 6 micrograms per sample, was extracted from PBMCs with Trizol reagent. Naive CD45RAhigh/CD27high T cell percentages were measured by flow cytometry on a PBMC aliquot from every donor.

This sequence was found in a woman under 40 in good health. Sequencing was performed on blood. The rearranged chain carries TRBV5-1 and TRBJ2-7; the D segment cannot be called with confidence. Here is the DNA: TGCGCCAGCAGCGATCAGCGTAGCTACGAGCAGTACTTC. This yields the protein CASSDQRSYEQYF.